This record concerns one TCR beta chain sequence. Its antigen is undetermined. These data come from a study of T cell responses to AZD1222 COVID-19 vaccine. The analysis combined second doses at about 4 or about 12 weeks. Findings and caveats of the study: Spike was spanned by vaccine-associated CD4 TCRs, which were dominant at 160-218 and 743-854. Spike-specific TCR breadth and depth both grew after two AZD1222 doses.

CDR3 length: 13 residues. The ends lost 9 bases at V and 3 bases at J; junction bases unmatched: 6. Germline V gives CDR1 LNHDA, CDR2 SQIVND (reference sequence). Data came from immunoSEQ multiplex PCR; TCRdb stores just in-frame clones and leaves some out. The repertoire consists of approximately 100,000 clones, with less than 95% occurring once and the leading ten covering 5.4%. Material: peripheral blood, obtained 28 days after the second AZD1222 dose. The TCR comes from an adult who received the AZD1222 COVID-19 vaccine. The chain combines TRBV19 with TRBJ1-2; 8 positions match TRBD1. CDR3 sequence reads: CASRDRTYYGYTF. CDR3 sequence (DNA): TGTGCCAGCCGGGACAGGACTTACTATGGCTACACCTTC.